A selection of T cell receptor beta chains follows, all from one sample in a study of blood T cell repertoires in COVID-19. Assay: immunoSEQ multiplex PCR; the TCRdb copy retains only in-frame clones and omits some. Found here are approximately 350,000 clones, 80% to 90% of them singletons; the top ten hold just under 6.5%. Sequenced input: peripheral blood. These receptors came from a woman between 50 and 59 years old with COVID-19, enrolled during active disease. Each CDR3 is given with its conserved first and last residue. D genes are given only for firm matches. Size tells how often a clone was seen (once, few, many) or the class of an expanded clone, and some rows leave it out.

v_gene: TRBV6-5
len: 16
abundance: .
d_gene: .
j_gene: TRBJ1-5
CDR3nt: TGTGCCAGCAGTTACCGCAGTACATCACCCAATCAGCCCCAGCATTTT
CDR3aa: CASSYRSTSPNQPQHF

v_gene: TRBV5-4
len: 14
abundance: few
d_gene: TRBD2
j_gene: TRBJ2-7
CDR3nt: TGTGCCAGCAGTGGACTAGCGGAAGCCTACGAGCAGTACTTC
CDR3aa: CASSGLAEAYEQYF

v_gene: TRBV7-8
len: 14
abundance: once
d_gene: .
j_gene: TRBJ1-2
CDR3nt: TGTGCCAGCAGCTTAGTGGGGGCGGGCGTGGGCTACACCTTC
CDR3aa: CASSLVGAGVGYTF

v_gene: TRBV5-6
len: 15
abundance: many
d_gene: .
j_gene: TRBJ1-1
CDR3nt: TGTGCCAGCAGCTTGTTCTCATACATGAACACTGAAGCTTTCTTT
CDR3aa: CASSLFSYMNTEAFF

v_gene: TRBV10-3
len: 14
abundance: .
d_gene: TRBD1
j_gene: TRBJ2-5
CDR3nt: TGTGCCATCAGTCCCGGGACAGGCCAAGAGACCCAGTACTTC
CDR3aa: CAISPGTGQETQYF

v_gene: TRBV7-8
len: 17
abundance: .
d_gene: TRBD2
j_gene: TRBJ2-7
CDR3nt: TGTGCCAGCAGCTTGAAGGGACTAGCGGGCTCAACCTACGAGCAGTACTTC
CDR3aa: CASSLKGLAGSTYEQYF

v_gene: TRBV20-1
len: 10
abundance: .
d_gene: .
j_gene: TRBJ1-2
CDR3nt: TGCAGTGCTAGAGAGGGGGCAGCAACCTTC
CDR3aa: CSAREGAATF

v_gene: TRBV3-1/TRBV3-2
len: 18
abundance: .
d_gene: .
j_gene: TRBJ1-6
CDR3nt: TGTGCCAGCAGCCACAACCCGATGGGGACACACAATAATTCACCCCTCCACTTT
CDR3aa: CASSHNPMGTHNNSPLHF

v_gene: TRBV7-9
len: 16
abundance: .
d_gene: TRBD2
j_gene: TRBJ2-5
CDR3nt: TGTGCCAGCAGCTTAGGAGCGGGAGCGGTTACGGAGACCCAGTACTTC
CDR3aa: CASSLGAGAVTETQYF

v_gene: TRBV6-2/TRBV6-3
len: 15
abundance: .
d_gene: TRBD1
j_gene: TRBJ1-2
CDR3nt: TGTGCCAGCAGTGGCGCGACAGGGGGTAACTATGGCTACACCTTC
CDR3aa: CASSGATGGNYGYTF

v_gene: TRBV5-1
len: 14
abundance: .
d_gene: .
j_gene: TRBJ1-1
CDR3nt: TGCGCCAGCAGCCATCAGGGGTCTATCACTGAAGCTTTCTTT
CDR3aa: CASSHQGSITEAFF

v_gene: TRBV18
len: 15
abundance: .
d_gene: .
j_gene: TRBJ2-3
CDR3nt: TGTGCCAGCTCACCACCTAGCAGAAGCACAGATACGCAGTATTTT
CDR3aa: CASSPPSRSTDTQYF

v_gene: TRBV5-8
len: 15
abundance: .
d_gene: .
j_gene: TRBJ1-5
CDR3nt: TGTGCCAGCAGCTTGGACCAGTATAGCAATCAGCCCCAGCATTTT
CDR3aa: CASSLDQYSNQPQHF

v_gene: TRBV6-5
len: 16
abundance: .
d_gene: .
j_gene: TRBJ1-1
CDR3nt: TGTGCCAGCAGTTACCAATCCAGGGGCTCGAACACTGAAGCTTTCTTT
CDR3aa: CASSYQSRGSNTEAFF

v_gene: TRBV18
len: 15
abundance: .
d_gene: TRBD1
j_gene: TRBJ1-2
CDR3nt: TGTGCCAGCTCACCCGAAACAGGGGAAGTCTATGGCTACACCTTC
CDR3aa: CASSPETGEVYGYTF

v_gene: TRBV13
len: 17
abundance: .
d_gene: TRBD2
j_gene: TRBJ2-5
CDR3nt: TGTGCCAGCAGCCCCGGACTAGCGGGCGGCCGACAAGAGACCCAGTACTTC
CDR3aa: CASSPGLAGGRQETQYF

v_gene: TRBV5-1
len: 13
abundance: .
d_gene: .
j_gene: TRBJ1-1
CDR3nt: TGCGCCAGCAGCTTGGCAGGGAACACTGAAGCTTTCTTT
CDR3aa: CASSLAGNTEAFF

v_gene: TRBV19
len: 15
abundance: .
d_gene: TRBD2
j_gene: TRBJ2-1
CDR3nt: TGTGCCAGTAGTGTACTAGCGGGAGTGGTCAATGAGCAGTTCTTC
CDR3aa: CASSVLAGVVNEQFF

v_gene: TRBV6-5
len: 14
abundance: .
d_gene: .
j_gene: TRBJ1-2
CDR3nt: TGTGCCAGCAGTAACCGTGGGGGCAACTATGGCTACACCTTC
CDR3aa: CASSNRGGNYGYTF

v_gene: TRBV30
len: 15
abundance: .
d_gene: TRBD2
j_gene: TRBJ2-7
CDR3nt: TGTGCCTGGAGTGTACTCGGGGGGAGACTCTACGAGCAGTACTTC
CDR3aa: CAWSVLGGRLYEQYF

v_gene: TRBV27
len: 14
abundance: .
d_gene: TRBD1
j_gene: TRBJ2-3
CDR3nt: TGTGCCAGCAGGAGGGGACAGTACACAGATACGCAGTATTTT
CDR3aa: CASRRGQYTDTQYF

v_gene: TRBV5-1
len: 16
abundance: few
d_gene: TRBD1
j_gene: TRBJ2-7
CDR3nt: TGCGCCAGCAGCTTTACGACGGGACAGGGTCGGGAGGAGCAGTACTTC
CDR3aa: CASSFTTGQGREEQYF

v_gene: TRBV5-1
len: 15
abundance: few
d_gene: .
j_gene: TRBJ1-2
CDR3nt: TGCGCCAGCAGCTTGGCGCGGGGCCCGTTGGATGGCTACACCTTC
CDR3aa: CASSLARGPLDGYTF

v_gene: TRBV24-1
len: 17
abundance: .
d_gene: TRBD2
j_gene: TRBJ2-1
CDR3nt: TGTGCCACCAGTGGCGGACTAGCGGGGACAGCCTACAATGAGCAGTTCTTC
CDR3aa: CATSGGLAGTAYNEQFF

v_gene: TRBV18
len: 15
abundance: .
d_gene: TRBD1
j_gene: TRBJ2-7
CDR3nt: TGTGCCAGCTCAATGGCCGGGACAGGGGACCACGAGCAGTACTTC
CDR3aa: CASSMAGTGDHEQYF

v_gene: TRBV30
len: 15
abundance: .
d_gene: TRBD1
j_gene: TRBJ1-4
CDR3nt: TGTGCCTGGAACACACAGGGGCTGAGGGATGAAAAACTGTTTTTT
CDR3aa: CAWNTQGLRDEKLFF

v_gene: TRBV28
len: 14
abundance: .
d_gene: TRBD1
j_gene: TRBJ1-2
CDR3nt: TGTGCCAGCCGATCCATAGACAGGGCTTATGGCTACACCTTC
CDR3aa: CASRSIDRAYGYTF

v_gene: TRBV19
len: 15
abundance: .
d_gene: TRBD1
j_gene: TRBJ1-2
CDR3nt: TGTGCCAGTAGTATTCTAGCAGGGGGCGCCTATGGCTACACCTTC
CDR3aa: CASSILAGGAYGYTF

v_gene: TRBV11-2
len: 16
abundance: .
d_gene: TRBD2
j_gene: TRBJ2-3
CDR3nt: TGTGCCAGCAGCCCCATCAAGGGAGGGCCAGGAGATACGCAGTATTTT
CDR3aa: CASSPIKGGPGDTQYF

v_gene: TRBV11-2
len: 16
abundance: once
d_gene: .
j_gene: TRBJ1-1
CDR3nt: TGTGCCAGCAGCTTAGGGAGACGGAGCGTGAACACTGAAGCTTTCTTT
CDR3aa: CASSLGRRSVNTEAFF

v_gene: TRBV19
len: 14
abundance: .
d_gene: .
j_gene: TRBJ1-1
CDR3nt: TGTGCCAGTAGTATAGCACGCCTCGGGACTGAAGCTTTCTTT
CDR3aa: CASSIARLGTEAFF

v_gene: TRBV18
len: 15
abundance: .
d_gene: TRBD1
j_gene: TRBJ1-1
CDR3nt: TGTGCCAGCTCACCGGTAGGGGGCCTGAACACTGAAGCTTTCTTT
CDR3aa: CASSPVGGLNTEAFF

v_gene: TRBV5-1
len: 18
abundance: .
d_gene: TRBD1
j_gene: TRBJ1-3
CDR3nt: TGCGCCAGCAGCTTGGGACCCGACAGGGGTTATGCTGGAAACACCATATATTTT
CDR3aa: CASSLGPDRGYAGNTIYF